Following are 18 T cell receptor beta chains from one sample sequenced in a study of CD8+ T cells in alopecia areata. TCR sequencing used cDNA made by reverse transcription of extracted RNA. TCRdb's copy holds only in-frame clones and misses some; the assay was immunoSEQ multiplex PCR. The table has some 210,000 clones, around three fifths seen once; the top ten hold roughly 0.47%. The material was CD4+ T cells sorted from blood, obtained at week 0. These receptors all stem from a human donor with alopecia areata.

The chain carries TRBV6-5 and TRBJ2-7, with D possibly matching TRBD2 (5 bases). Germline loops: CDR1 MNHEY, CDR2 SVGAGI. V lost 0 bases to trimming and J lost 0 bases, with 9 bases between them. The CDR3 covers 15 residues. The CDR3 loop is CASSYSLGSSYEQYF. CDR3 bases: TGTGCCAGCAGTTACTCTCTGGGGAGCTCCTACGAGCAGTACTTC.

This clone was seen a handful of times. The V gene is TRBV29-1, the J gene TRBJ2-3, with 10 bases that match TRBD2. The CDR3 is 15 residues long. Germline loops: CDR1 SQVTM, CDR2 ANQGSEA. Trimming at V came to 7 bases and at J to 2 bases, leaving 9 bases not matched to a gene. CDR3 residues: CSAYRLAGSTDTQYF. In DNA form, the CDR3 reads TGCAGCGCGTACCGACTAGCGGGCTCCACAGATACGCAGTATTTT.

The rearrangement joins TRBV7-8 to TRBJ2-2; no reliable D call. CDR3 size: 15 residues. The germline V gene encodes CDR1 SGHVS and CDR2 FQNEAQ. Between the trimmed V and J ends, which lost 1 base and 5 bases, there was a span of 11 bases. This CDR3 reads CASSLENRGTGELFF. CDR3 nucleotides: TGTGCCAGCAGCTTAGAAAATCGCGGAACCGGGGAGCTGTTTTTT.

This clone was counted between two and nine times. The chain couples TRBV27 to TRBJ1-2; no firm D call. Germline CDR1 and CDR2: MNHEY and SMNVEV (reference sequence). The CDR3 consists of 12 residues. The germline V and J ends were trimmed by 4 bases and 4 bases, with 7 bases remaining between them. DNA of the CDR3: TGTGCCAGCAGTTACCGGGGCTATGGCTACACCTTC. Encoded protein: CASSYRGYGYTF.

This clone has a count of ten or more. This chain uses TRBV7-9 with TRBJ1-2, with TRBD1 identical over 7 bases. The germline V gene encodes CDR1 SEHNR and CDR2 FQNEAQ (reference sequence). The CDR3 contains 14 residues. The V gene end was trimmed by 0 bases and the J gene end by 8 bases; junction bases not matched to a gene: 6. CDR3 coding DNA: TGTGCCAGCAGCTTAGCGGGGACAGCTGAGGGCTACACCTTC. It encodes CASSLAGTAEGYTF.

This chain connects TRBV2 to TRBJ2-1; D uncertain. The CDR3 spans 11 residues. Trimming shortened V by 7 bases and J by 9 bases, and 10 bases separated the two germline ends. The germline gives CDR1 SNHLY, CDR2 FYNNEI. The CDR3 DNA reads TGTGCCAGCAACGCGGTCGGTGAGCAGTTCTTC. The encoded protein is CASNAVGEQFF.

This clone was seen more than once but under ten times. J is TRBJ1-5 and V is TRBV10-2; D gene uncertain. V was pared by 2 bases and J by 7 bases, with 12 bases between. From germline, CDR1 is WSHSY and CDR2 SAAADI. The CDR3 extends over 14 amino acids. In DNA form, the CDR3 reads TGCGCCAGCAGTGAGGTTGGGGTACGGCAGCCCCAGCATTTT. Its translation: CASSEVGVRQPQHF.

This chain links TRBV7-2 with TRBJ2-2; TRBD2 might be the D (6 bases). The V end lost 2 bases, the J end lost 7 bases, and 14 bases lay between the germline ends. The CDR3 extends over 15 amino acids. Germline V CDR1 and CDR2: SGHTA, FQGNSA. The CDR3 nucleotides read TGTGCCAGCAGCTTATTTGGCGGGATGGGCGGGGAGCTGTTTTTT. Residues: CASSLFGGMGGELFF. Looking up the rest from reference TRBV7-2 and TRBJ2-2 gives the full variable domain: GAGVSQSPSNKVTEKGKDVELRCDPISGHTALYWYRQSLGQGLEFLIYFQGNSAPDKSGLPSDRFSAERTGGSVSTLTIQRTQQEDSAVYLCASSLFGGMGGELFFGEGSRLTVL.

This clone turned up a few times. For the CDR3, the DNA is TGCGCCAGCAGCTTGGACGGGAATGAGCAGTTCTTC. Translating gives CASSLDGNEQFF. The chain has TRBV5-1 and TRBJ2-1; unclear D gene. Germline-derived CDR1 and CDR2 are SGHRS and YFSETQ. The CDR3 covers 12 residues. V was shortened by 0 bases and J by 7 bases, with 5 bases between the two germline ends.

This clone was seen a few times. J is TRBJ2-3 and V is TRBV7-9, with a weak D call TRBD2 (6 bases). V shed 5 bases and J shed 5 bases, with 14 bases lying between them. The CDR3 is made up of 14 amino acids. Germline V gene lookup returns CDR1 SEHNR and CDR2 FQNEAQ (reference sequence). CDR3 bases: TGTGCCAGCAGCCGGGAGCTAGCAGGAGATACGCAGTATTTT. Translation: CASSRELAGDTQYF.

This chain joins TRBV5-4 and TRBJ2-1; a weak D match, TRBD2 (6 bases). Per germline, CDR1 SGHNT and CDR2 YYREEE (reference sequence). V was pared by 0 bases and J by 2 bases, with 9 bases between. This CDR3 has 15 residues. CDR3 residues: CASSLGGNPYNEQFF. The CDR3, as DNA: TGTGCCAGCAGCTTGGGCGGGAACCCCTACAATGAGCAGTTCTTC.

The chain employs TRBV30 and TRBJ1-5; D not certain. Between the trimmed V and J ends, which lost 0 bases and 1 base, there was a span of 13 bases. The CDR3 covers 16 residues. The germline gives CDR1 GTSNPN, CDR2 SVGIG (reference sequence). The CDR3 is CAWSVGASPSNQPQHF. The CDR3 nucleotides read TGTGCCTGGAGTGTAGGCGCCAGCCCCAGCAATCAGCCCCAGCATTTT. Complete variable domain (other parts from reference TRBV30 and TRBJ1-5): SQTIHQWPATLVQPVGSPLSLECTVEGTSNPNLYWYRQAAGRGLQLLFYSVGIGQISSEVPQNLSASRPQDRQFILSSKKLLLSDSGFYLCAWSVGASPSNQPQHFGDGTRLSIL.

This clone was counted once. The CDR3 protein is CASSVEPAGETQYF. The DNA for the CDR3 is TGTGCCAGCAGCGTAGAGCCAGCGGGAGAGACCCAGTACTTC. The gene calls are TRBV9 and TRBJ2-5, with D possibly TRBD2 on 6 matching bases. Germline assignment: CDR1 SGDLS and CDR2 YYNGEE. Trimming cost V 0 bases and J 4 bases, with 10 bases left between them. The CDR3 extends over 14 amino acids.

This chain joins TRBV4-1 and TRBJ1-3; D is unresolved. This CDR3 has 17 amino acids. V lost 0 bases to trimming and J lost 0 bases, with 12 bases between them. The germline V gene encodes CDR1 MGHRA and CDR2 YSYEKL. The CDR3 region is CASSQEDQHLSGNTIYF. CDR3 bases: TGCGCCAGCAGCCAAGAGGACCAACACCTCTCTGGAAACACCATATATTTT.

This rearrangement joins TRBV11-2 to TRBJ2-7; 7 nucleotides align to TRBD2. CDR3 length: 14 amino acids. V was clipped by 3 bases and J by 3 bases; unmatched bases: 5. Germline V lookup: CDR1 SGHAT, CDR2 FQNNGV. This CDR3 is CASSFWTRNYEQYF. The CDR3 DNA sequence: TGTGCCAGCAGCTTTTGGACTAGAAACTACGAGCAGTACTTC.

The chain links TRBV29-1 to TRBJ2-7; the D gene is possibly TRBD2 (6 bases). The CDR3 spans 13 residues. CDR1 SQVTM and CDR2 ANQGSEA come from the germline V gene. The CDR3 DNA follows: TGCAGTGCCCATCGGGGGAGCTCCTACGAGCAGTACTTC. As protein: CSAHRGSSYEQYF.

The rearrangement joins TRBV27 to TRBJ2-7; the D gene is possibly TRBD1 (6 bases). The CDR3 has 15 residues. Trimming left V 6 bases short and J 6 bases short, with 21 bases between. The germline V gene encodes CDR1 MNHEY and CDR2 SMNVEV (reference sequence). CDR3: CASSRSGLDRFEQYF. The DNA of the CDR3 is TGTGCCAGCAGCCGTTCGGGTCTGGACAGATTCGAGCAGTACTTC.

This clone was found a few times. The rearrangement joins TRBV14 to TRBJ1-1; no definite D call. From germline, CDR1 is SGHDN and CDR2 FVKESK. Trimming took off 4 bases at V and 0 bases at J, with 15 bases between the two ends. The CDR3 totals 16 residues. The CDR3 DNA reads TGTGCCAGCAGCCCCGCGGCTTCGGGATTGAACACTGAAGCTTTCTTT. Translating it yields CASSPAASGLNTEAFF.